The clone carrying this TCR beta chain showed up just once. After isolation, RNA underwent reverse transcription to generate cDNA as the sequencing template. Sequencing used immunoSEQ multiplex PCR; TCRdb keeps in-frame clones, though not all of them. The top ten hold more than 1.5% of the sample, which has hundreds of thousands of clones, about three fifths seen once. The data originate from a study of CD8+ T cells in alopecia areata. Germline values: CDR1 MGHRA, CDR2 YSYEKL. The CDR3 is made up of 18 amino acids. V lost 2 bases to trimming and J lost 1 base, with 21 bases between them. Treatment described: oral pan-JAK inhibitor, 5-10 mg twice daily.

This material consisted of CD4+ T cells sorted from blood, taken at week 24, from a patient treated with tofacitinib. The chain links TRBV4-1 to TRBJ2-7; either TRBD1 or TRBD2 may supply D (5 bases each). The source is a human donor with alopecia areata. CDR3 amino acids: CASSQRSTGTGYSYEQYF. The CDR3, as DNA: TGCGCCAGCAGCCAAAGATCCACTGGGACGGGTTATTCCTACGAGCAGTACTTC.